This T cell receptor beta chain comes out of a study of cytomegalovirus exposure and HLA in healthy donors. Study as a whole: Caucasian-associated ancestry cluster membership applied to about 77% of 398 genotyped donors.

In the case of this clone: Its target is not known.

Deletions cut 4 bases from V and 3 bases from J, with 10 bases between. The CDR3 extends over 14 amino acids. Germline V gene data show CDR1 as SGHRS and CDR2 as YFSETQ. Study-level points and caveats: The study flagged some 170 TCR beta chains as cytomegalovirus-associated.

PCR amplification relied on 60 Vbeta primers (plus 13 Jbeta primers). Clones were sequenced by immunoSEQ multiplex PCR, and TCRdb holds only the in-frame ones, with some missing. The data contain some 62,000 clones, more than 75% of them singletons. In nominal health when sampled, donors likely had unrecorded immune exposures nonetheless. Sequenced input: PBMCs. This rearrangement joins TRBV5-1 to TRBJ2-2; D is perhaps TRBD2 (5 bases). This receptor was identified in a man in his late teens or twenties in good health and CMV-seronegative. The CDR3 here is CASSLPGDTGELFF. The DNA for the CDR3 is TGCGCCAGCAGCCTCCCCGGGGACACCGGGGAGCTGTTTTTT.